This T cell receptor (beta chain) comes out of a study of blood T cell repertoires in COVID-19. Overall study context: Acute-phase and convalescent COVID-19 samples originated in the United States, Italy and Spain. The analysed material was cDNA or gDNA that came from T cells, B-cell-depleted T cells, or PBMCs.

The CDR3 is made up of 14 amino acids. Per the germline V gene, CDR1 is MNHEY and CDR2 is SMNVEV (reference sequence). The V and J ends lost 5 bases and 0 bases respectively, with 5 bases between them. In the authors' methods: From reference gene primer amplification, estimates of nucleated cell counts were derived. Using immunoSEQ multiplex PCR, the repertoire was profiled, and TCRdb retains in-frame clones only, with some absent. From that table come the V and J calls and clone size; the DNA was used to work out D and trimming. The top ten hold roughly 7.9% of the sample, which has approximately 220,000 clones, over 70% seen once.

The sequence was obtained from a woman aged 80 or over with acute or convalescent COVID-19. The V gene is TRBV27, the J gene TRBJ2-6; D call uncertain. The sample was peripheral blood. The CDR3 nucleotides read TGTGCCAGCAGTCCGGGCTCTGGGGCCAACGTCCTGACTTTC. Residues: CASSPGSGANVLTF.